This TCR beta chain appears in the sequencing data of a study of patients and donors after allogeneic stem cell transplantation. TCRdb redid the calling of the RT-PCR reads with MiXCR, one entry per CDR3 protein. The data show fewer than 30,000 distinct CDR3 sequences, approximately 8.8% seen once. Trimming took 0 bases from V and 9 from J, leaving 11 bases between them. The CDR3 is 14 residues long. Germline V gene data show CDR1 as LGHDT and CDR2 as YNNKEL (reference sequence). The clonotype originates from a human donor who was either an allogeneic HSCT recipient or a stem cell or donor lymphocyte infusion donor (not recorded which). It is not recorded whose cells these are; they may come from a transplant donor. Sequences were obtained from blood, either unsorted or a sorted T cell fraction (not recorded which). The chain combines TRBV3-1 with TRBJ2-2; D remains ambiguous. CDR3 DNA sequence: TGTGCCAGCAGCCAAGATCCGGTGGCGAGGGAGCTGTTTTTT. As protein: CASSQDPVARELFF.